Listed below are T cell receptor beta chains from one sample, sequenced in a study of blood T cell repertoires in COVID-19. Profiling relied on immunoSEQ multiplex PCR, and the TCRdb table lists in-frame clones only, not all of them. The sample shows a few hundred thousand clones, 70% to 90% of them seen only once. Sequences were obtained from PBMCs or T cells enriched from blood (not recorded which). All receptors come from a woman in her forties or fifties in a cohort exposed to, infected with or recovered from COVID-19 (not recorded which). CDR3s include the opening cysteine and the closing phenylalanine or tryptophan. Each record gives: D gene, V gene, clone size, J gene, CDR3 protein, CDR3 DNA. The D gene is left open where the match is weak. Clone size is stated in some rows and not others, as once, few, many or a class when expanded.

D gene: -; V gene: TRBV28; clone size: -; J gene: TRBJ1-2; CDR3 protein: CASSPSAGRAGYGYTF; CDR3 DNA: TGTGCCAGCAGTCCTTCGGCGGGGCGCGCGGGCTATGGCTACACCTTC
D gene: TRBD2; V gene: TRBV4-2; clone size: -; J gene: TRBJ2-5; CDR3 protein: CASSPGRGPQETQYF; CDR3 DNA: TGTGCCAGCAGCCCAGGGAGGGGTCCGCAAGAGACCCAGTACTTC
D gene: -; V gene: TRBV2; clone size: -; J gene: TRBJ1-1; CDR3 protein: CASSRGGMNTEAFF; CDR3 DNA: TGTGCCAGTTCTCGTGGGGGCATGAACACTGAAGCTTTCTTT
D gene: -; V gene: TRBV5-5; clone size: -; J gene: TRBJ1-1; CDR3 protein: CASRRSPGATEAFF; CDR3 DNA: TGTGCCAGCAGACGGAGCCCCGGAGCCACTGAAGCTTTCTTT
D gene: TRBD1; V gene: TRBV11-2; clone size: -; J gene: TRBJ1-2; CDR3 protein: CASSPLTGGYHGYTF; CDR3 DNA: TGTGCCAGCAGCCCCTTAACAGGGGGCTATCATGGCTACACCTTC
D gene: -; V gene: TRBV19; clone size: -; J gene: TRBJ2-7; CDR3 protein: CASSKGQGGSYEQYF; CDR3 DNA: TGTGCCAGTAGTAAGGGGCAGGGAGGATCCTACGAGCAGTACTTC
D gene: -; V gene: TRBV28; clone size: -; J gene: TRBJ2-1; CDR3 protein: CASSLSRRNEQFF; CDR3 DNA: TGTGCCAGCAGTTTGAGCAGGCGCAATGAGCAGTTCTTC
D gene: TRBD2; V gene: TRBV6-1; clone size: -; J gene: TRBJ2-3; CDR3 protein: CASSEATSGGTDTQYF; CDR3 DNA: TGTGCCAGCAGTGAAGCTACTAGCGGGGGCACAGATACGCAGTATTTT
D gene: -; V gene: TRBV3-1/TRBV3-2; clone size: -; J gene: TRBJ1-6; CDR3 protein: CASSQDLLTGPDSPLHF; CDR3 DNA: TGTGCCAGCAGCCAAGATCTATTGACAGGTCCGGATTCACCCCTCCACTTT
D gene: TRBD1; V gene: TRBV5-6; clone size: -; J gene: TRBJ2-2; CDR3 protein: CASSVGTAYTGELFF; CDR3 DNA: TGTGCCAGCAGCGTGGGGACAGCTTACACCGGGGAGCTGTTTTTT
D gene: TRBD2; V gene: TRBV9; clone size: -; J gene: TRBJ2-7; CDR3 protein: CASSAGTSGGRQYF; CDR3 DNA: TGTGCCAGCAGCGCCGGGACTAGCGGGGGAAGGCAGTACTTC
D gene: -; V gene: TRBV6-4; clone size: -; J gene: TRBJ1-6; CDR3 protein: CASSTGTSNSPLHF; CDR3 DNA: TGTGCCAGCAGTACCGGGACAAGCAATTCACCCCTCCACTTT
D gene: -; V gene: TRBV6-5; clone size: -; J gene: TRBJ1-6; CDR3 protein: CASSRDINSPLHF; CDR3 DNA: TGTGCCAGCAGCCGGGACATTAATTCACCCCTCCACTTT
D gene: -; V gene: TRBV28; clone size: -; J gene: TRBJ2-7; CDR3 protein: CASSSSGFHYRGLYEQYF; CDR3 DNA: TGTGCCAGCAGTTCATCCGGGTTCCACTATAGGGGTTTATACGAGCAGTACTTC
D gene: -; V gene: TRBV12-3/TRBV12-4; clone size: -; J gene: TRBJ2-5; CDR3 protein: CASSLSDSTVKYF; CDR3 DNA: TGTGCCAGCAGTTTATCCGATAGCACTGTGAAGTACTTC
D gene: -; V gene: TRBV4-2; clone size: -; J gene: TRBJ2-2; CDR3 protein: CASSQKTGRTGELFF; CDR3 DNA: TGTGCCAGCAGCCAAAAGACAGGTCGGACCGGGGAGCTGTTTTTT
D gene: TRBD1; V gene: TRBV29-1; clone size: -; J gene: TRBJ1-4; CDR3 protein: CSVVRWTGGNEKLFF; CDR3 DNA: TGCAGCGTTGTTCGTTGGACAGGGGGCAACGAAAAACTGTTTTTT
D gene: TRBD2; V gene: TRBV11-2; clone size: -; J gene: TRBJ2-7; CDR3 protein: CASTSGVSGSYEQYF; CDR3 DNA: TGTGCCAGCACCTCGGGGGTTAGCGGGTCCTACGAGCAGTACTTC
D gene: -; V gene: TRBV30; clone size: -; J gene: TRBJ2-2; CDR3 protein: CAWSVTRVPRLNTGELFF; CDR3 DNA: TGTGCCTGGAGTGTTACTAGGGTCCCACGGCTGAACACCGGGGAGCTGTTTTTT
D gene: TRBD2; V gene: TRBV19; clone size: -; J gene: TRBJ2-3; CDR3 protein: CASSGGNASSTDTQYF; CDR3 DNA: TGTGCCAGCAGCGGGGGGAACGCTTCTAGCACAGATACGCAGTATTTT
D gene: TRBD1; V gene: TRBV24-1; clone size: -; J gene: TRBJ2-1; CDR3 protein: CATSESTGLRNEQFF; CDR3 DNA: TGTGCCACCAGTGAGTCGACAGGGCTCAGGAATGAGCAGTTCTTC
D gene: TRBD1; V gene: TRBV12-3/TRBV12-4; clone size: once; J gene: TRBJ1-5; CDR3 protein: CASSLTGDQPQHF; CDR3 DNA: TGTGCCAGCAGTCTGACAGGGGATCAGCCCCAGCATTTT
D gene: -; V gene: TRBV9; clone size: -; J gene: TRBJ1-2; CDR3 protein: CASSVSSLANYGYTF; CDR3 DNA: TGTGCCAGCAGCGTAAGTTCGCTAGCTAACTATGGCTACACCTTC
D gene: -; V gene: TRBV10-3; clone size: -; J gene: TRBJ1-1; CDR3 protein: CATQGSGGTEAFF; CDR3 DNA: TGTGCCACTCAGGGGTCAGGCGGCACTGAAGCTTTCTTT
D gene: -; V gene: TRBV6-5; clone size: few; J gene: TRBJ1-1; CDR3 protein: CASSRERGTEAFF; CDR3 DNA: TGTGCCAGCAGCAGGGAAAGGGGCACTGAAGCTTTCTTT
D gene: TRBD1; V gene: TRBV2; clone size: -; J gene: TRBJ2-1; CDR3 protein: CASSDRGYNEQFF; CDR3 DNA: TGTGCCAGCAGTGACAGGGGGTACAATGAGCAGTTCTTC
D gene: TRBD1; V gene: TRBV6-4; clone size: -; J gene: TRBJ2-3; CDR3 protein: CASRRGQGADTQYF; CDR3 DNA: TGTGCCAGCAGGCGGGGACAGGGGGCAGATACGCAGTATTTT
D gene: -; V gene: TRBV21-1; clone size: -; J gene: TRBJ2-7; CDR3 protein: CASSKRSRRLLMVEQYF; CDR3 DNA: TGTGCCAGCAGCAAAAGGTCCCGAAGATTACTAATGGTTGAGCAGTACTTC
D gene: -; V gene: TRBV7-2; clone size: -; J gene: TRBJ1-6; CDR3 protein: CASSLGANNSPLHF; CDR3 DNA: TGTGCCAGCAGCTTGGGAGCCAATAATTCACCCCTCCACTTT
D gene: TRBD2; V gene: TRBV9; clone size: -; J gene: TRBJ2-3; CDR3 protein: CASMSAGGTDTQYF; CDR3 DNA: TGTGCCAGCATGTCGGCGGGGGGGACAGATACGCAGTATTTT
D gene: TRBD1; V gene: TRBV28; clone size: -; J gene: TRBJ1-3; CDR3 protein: CASTGTGVYTIYF; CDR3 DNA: TGTGCCAGCACCGGGACAGGGGTTTACACCATATATTTT
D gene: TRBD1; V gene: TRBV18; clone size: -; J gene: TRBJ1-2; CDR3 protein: CASSYTGEDYGYTF; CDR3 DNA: TGTGCCAGCTCGTATACAGGGGAGGACTATGGCTACACCTTC
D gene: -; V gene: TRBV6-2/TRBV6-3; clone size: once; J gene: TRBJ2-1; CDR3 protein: CASSYGRRDLSEQFF; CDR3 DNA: TGTGCCAGCAGTTACGGTAGGAGGGACCTGAGTGAGCAGTTCTTC
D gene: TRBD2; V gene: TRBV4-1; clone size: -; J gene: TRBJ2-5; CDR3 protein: CASSSSLGGGETQYF; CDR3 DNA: TGCGCCAGCAGCTCAAGCCTCGGCGGGGGGGAGACCCAGTACTTC